One and the same sample provided the 6 T cell receptor beta chains below, sequenced in a study of blood T cell repertoires in COVID-19. Here immunoSEQ multiplex PCR was the method, and the copy in TCRdb shows in-frame clones only, minus some. The sample gives 300,000 to 500,000 clones, more than 75% of which show up once; 0.95% to 1% is in the top ten. Sequencing was carried out using PBMCs or T cells enriched from blood (not recorded which). The receptors originated from a woman aged 25 to 39 with acute COVID-19.

In this sample, this clone turned up once. The V gene is TRBV28, the J gene TRBJ1-2; no clear D. Per the germline V gene, CDR1 is MDHEN and CDR2 is SYDVKM. The germline V and J ends were trimmed by 10 bases and 0 bases, with 9 bases remaining between them. CDR3 length: 12 residues. This CDR3 reads CATRRSNYGYTF. CDR3 bases: TGTGCCACTCGCCGGTCTAACTATGGCTACACCTTC.

V usage is TRBV13 and J usage is TRBJ2-6; D ambiguous. V dropped 5 bases and J dropped 0 bases, with 11 bases sitting between them. The length of the CDR3 is 16 residues. Germline lookup yields CDR1 PRHDT and CDR2 FYEKMQ (reference sequence). The CDR3 reads CASSGDPGSGANVLTF. The CDR3 DNA reads as TGTGCCAGCAGCGGAGATCCGGGCTCTGGGGCCAACGTCCTGACTTTC.

This clone has just a few counts. This chain connects TRBV3-1 (or the pseudogene TRBV3-2) to TRBJ2-7; tentative D call: TRBD1 (6 bases). Trimming left V 4 bases short and J 2 bases short, with 9 bases between. The CDR3 has 13 residues. CDR1 is LGHDT, CDR2 YNNKEL, per germline (reference sequence). The CDR3 loop is CASSRTVTYEQYF. Written as DNA, the CDR3 is TGTGCCAGCAGCCGGACAGTAACCTACGAGCAGTACTTC.

The chain couples TRBV19 to TRBJ1-2; possible D gene TRBD1, 5 bases. The CDR3 has 14 residues. CDR1 and CDR2 from the germline V gene are LNHDA and SQIVND (reference sequence). Trimming pared 8 bases from V and 3 bases from J, leaving 16 bases between. CDR3 loop: CASEMNQGDYGYTF. CDR3 nucleotide sequence: TGTGCCAGTGAAATGAACCAGGGTGACTATGGCTACACCTTC. Using reference TRBV19 and TRBJ1-2 for the parts outside the CDR3, the full variable domain is DGGITQSPKYLFRKEGQNVTLSCEQNLNHDAMYWYRQDPGQGLRLIYYSQIVNDFQKGDIAEGYSVSREKKESFPLTVTSAQKNPTAFYLCASEMNQGDYGYTFGSGTRLTVV.

This sequence joins TRBV9 and TRBJ1-2; D call uncertain. Trimming cost V 0 bases and J 0 bases, with 15 bases left between them. The CDR3 is 17 residues long. Germline loops: CDR1 SGDLS, CDR2 YYNGEE. CDR3 region: CASSVGGSDLTNYGYTF. The CDR3 DNA sequence: TGTGCCAGCAGCGTAGGAGGCAGTGACTTAACTAACTATGGCTACACCTTC. Based on the CDR3 plus reference TRBV9 and TRBJ1-2, the full variable domain is DSGVTQTPKHLITATGQRVTLRCSPRSGDLSVYWYQQSLDQGLQFLIQYYNGEERAKGNILERFSAQQFPDLHSELNLSSLELGDSALYFCASSVGGSDLTNYGYTFGSGTRLTVV.

The rearrangement joins TRBV6-2 or TRBV6-3 to TRBJ2-1, with D tentatively TRBD2 (5 bases). V shed 5 bases and J shed 4 bases, with 18 bases lying between them. Germline CDR1 MNHEY, CDR2 SVGEGT. The CDR3 contains 16 residues. The CDR3 DNA reads TGTGCCAGCAGTGTCCCTCTGGCGGGTACGTACAATGAGCAGTTCTTC. It yields the protein CASSVPLAGTYNEQFF.